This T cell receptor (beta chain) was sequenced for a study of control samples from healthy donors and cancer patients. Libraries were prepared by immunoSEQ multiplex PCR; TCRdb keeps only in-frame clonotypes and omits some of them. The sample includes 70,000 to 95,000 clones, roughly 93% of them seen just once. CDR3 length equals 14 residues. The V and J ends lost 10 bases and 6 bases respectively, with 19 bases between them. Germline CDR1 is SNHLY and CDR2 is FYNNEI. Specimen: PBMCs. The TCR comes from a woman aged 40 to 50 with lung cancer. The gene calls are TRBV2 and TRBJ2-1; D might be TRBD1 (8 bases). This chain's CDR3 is CAITGTGGGNEQFF. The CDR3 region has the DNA TGTGCCATCACCGGGACAGGCGGGGGCAATGAGCAGTTCTTC.